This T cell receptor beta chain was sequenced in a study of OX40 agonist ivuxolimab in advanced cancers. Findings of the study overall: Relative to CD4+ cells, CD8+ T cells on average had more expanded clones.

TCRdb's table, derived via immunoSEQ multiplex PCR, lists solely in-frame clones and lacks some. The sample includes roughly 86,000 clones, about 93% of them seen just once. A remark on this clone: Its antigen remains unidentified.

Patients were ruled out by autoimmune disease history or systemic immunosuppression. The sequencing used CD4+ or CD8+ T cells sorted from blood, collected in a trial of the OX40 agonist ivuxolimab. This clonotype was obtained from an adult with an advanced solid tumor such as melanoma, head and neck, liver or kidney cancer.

CDR3 residues: CASSPGQSVNYGYTF. The CDR3 DNA follows: TGCGCCAGCAGCCCCGGACAGAGCGTTAACTATGGCTACACCTTC. This chain joins TRBV5-1 and TRBJ1-2, with D possibly being TRBD1 (6 bases). Trimming stripped 4 bases from V and 1 base from J, with 14 bases between. The CDR3 loop spans 15 amino acids. Germline V gene sequence: CDR1 SGHRS, CDR2 YFSETQ.